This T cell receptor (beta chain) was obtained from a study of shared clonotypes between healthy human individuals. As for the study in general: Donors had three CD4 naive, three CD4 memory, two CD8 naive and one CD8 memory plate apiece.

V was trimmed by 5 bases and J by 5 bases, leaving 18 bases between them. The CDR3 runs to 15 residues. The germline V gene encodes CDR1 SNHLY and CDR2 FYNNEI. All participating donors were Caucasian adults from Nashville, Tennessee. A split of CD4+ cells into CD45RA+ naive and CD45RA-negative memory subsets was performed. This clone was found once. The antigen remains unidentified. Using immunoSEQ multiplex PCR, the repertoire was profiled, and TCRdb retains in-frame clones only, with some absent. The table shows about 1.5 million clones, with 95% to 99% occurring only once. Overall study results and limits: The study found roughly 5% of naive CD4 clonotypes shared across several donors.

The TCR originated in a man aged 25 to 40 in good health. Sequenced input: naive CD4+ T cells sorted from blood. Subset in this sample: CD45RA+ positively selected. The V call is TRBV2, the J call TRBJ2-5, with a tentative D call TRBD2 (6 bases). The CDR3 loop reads CASSPLSLGGETQYF. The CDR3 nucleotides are TGTGCCAGCAGTCCCTTATCCCTCGGAGGGGAGACCCAGTACTTC.